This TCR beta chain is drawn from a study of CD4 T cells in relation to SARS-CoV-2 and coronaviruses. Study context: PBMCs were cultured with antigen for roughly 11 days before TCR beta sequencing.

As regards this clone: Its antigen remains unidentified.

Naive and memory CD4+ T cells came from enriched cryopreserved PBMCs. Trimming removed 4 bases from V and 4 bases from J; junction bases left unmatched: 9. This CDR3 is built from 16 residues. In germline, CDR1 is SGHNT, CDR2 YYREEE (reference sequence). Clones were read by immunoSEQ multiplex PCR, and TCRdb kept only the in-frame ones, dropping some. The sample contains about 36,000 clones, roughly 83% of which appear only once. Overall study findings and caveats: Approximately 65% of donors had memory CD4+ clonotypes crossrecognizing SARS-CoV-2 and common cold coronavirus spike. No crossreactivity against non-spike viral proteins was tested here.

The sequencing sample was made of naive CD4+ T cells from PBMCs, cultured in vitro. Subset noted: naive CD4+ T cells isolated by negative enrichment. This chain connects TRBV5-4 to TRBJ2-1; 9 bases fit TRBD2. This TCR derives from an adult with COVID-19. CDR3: CASSPGSGSYYNEQFF. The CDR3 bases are TGTGCCAGCAGCCCGGGTAGCGGGAGTTATTACAATGAGCAGTTCTTC. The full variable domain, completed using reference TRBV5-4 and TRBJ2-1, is ETGVTQSPTHLIKTRGQQVTLRCSSQSGHNTVSWYQQALGQGPQFIFQYYREEENGRGNFPPRFSGLQFPNYSSELNVNALELDDSALYLCASSPGSGSYYNEQFFGPGTRLTVL.